The 29 T cell receptor beta chains in this list originate from one sample, sequenced in a study of T-cell reconstitution after alpha-beta-depleted transplantation in children. Unique molecular identifiers were used in preparing the TCRbeta library. TCRdb re-derived calls from the PCR reads in MiXCR, one entry per CDR3 protein. The sample carries about 690,000 distinct CDR3 sequences, around a sixth recorded once. The starting material was PBMCs from the stem cell graft donor, obtained from the stem cell graft. These receptors all stem from a human donor who donated a stem cell graft to a child with acute myeloid leukemia.

The V gene is TRBV24-1, the J gene TRBJ2-5; D is tentatively TRBD1 or TRBD2 (5 bases each). Trimming cost V 5 bases and J 4 bases, with 19 bases left between them. The CDR3 runs to 16 residues. The germline CDR1 and CDR2 sequences are KGHDR and SFDVKD. The chain's CDR3 is CATSVPGSRGVETQYF. The CDR3 DNA is TGTGCCACCAGTGTTCCGGGATCCAGAGGGGTAGAGACCCAGTACTTC.

This clonotype was picked up many times. V and J are TRBV29-1 and TRBJ1-1, with 9 bases identical to TRBD1. This CDR3 region has 13 residues. Germline CDR1 SQVTM, CDR2 ANQGSEA. The trim removed 6 bases at V and 4 bases at J, leaving 6 bases unmatched. For the CDR3, the DNA is TGCAGCGTCGGGGGACAGGGAGCCACTGAAGCTTTCTTT. It yields the protein CSVGGQGATEAFF. The full variable domain, its missing parts supplied by reference TRBV29-1 and TRBJ1-1, is SAVISQKPSRDICQRGTSLTIQCQVDSQVTMMFWYRQQPGQSLTLIATANQGSEATYESGFVIDKFPISRPNLTFSTLTVSNMSPEDSSIYLCSVGGQGATEAFFGQGTRLTVV.

This chain connects TRBV12-3 or TRBV12-4 to TRBJ1-5, with TRBD1 matching over 7 bases. V lost 3 bases to trimming and J lost 2 bases; unmatched junction nucleotides: 4. The CDR3 loop spans 15 amino acids. The CDR3 coding sequence is TGTGCCAGCAGTTTCGGGGACAGCGGCAATCAGCCCCAGCATTTT. Protein: CASSFGDSGNQPQHF.

This sequence joins TRBV18 and TRBJ2-1, with TRBD2 as a possible D gene (5 bases). CDR1 KGHSH and CDR2 LQKENI come from the germline V gene. V shed 1 base and J shed 3 bases, with 10 bases lying between them. The CDR3 sequence is 15 residues long. The CDR3 bases are TGTGCCAGCTCACCACAAGGCGGGCTCTACAATGAGCAGTTCTTC. Its translation: CASSPQGGLYNEQFF.

This clonotype has a count of ten or more. This chain joins TRBV6-1 and TRBJ1-1, with TRBD1 matching 10 bases. V lost 8 bases, J lost 7 bases, and 7 bases stayed unmatched. The CDR3 consists of 13 residues. Germline V lookup: CDR1 MNHNS, CDR2 SASEGT. As DNA, the CDR3 is TGTGCCAGCGGCCGGGACAGGGGAGGTGAAGCTTTCTTT. The encoded protein is CASGRDRGGEAFF.

This clonotype was seen a single time. The V gene is TRBV7-9, the J gene TRBJ1-3; TRBD1 might be the D (5 bases). This CDR3 spans 15 amino acids. Germline loops: CDR1 SEHNR, CDR2 FQNEAQ (reference sequence). Between the trimmed V and J ends, which lost 1 base and 0 bases, there was a span of 7 bases. This CDR3 is CASSLGQTSGNTIYF. The CDR3 nucleotides read TGTGCCAGCAGCTTAGGACAGACCTCTGGAAACACCATATATTTT.

This clonotype was found many times. The V gene is TRBV10-3, the J gene TRBJ1-5; D unclear. Trimming took off 6 bases at V and 5 bases at J, with 8 bases between the two ends. CDR3 length: 12 residues. Per germline, CDR1 ENHRY and CDR2 SYGVKD. This CDR3 reads CAISASDQPQHF. CDR3 coding DNA: TGTGCCATCAGCGCCAGTGATCAGCCCCAGCATTTT.

This clonotype was seen at least ten times. The chain has TRBV7-2 and TRBJ2-7, with TRBD1 matching 7 bases. CDR1 SGHTA and CDR2 FQGNSA come from the germline V gene. V lost 5 bases, J lost 7 bases, and 5 bases stayed unmatched. The CDR3 is 12 amino acids. CDR3 in amino acids: CASSADREEQYF. CDR3 DNA sequence: TGTGCCAGCAGCGCCGACAGGGAAGAGCAGTACTTC. The entire variable domain, with the rest obtained from reference TRBV7-2 and TRBJ2-7, is as follows: GAGVSQSPSNKVTEKGKDVELRCDPISGHTALYWYRQSLGQGLEFLIYFQGNSAPDKSGLPSDRFSAERTGGSVSTLTIQRTQQEDSAVYLCASSADREEQYFGPGTRLTVT.

CDR3 nucleotides: TGCAGTGCTAGTCCCGAGCACCCCTACAATGAGCAGTTCTTC. Amino acids: CSASPEHPYNEQFF. The genes are TRBV20-1 and TRBJ2-1, with D hard to call. The CDR3 length is 14 residues. Germline-derived CDR1 and CDR2 are DFQATT and SNEGSKA (reference sequence). Trimming pared 3 bases from V and 2 bases from J, leaving 11 bases between.

The chain is built from TRBV3-1 and TRBJ2-1, with D possibly matching TRBD2 (6 bases). This CDR3 contains 15 residues. Deletions cut 1 base from V and 4 bases from J, with 11 bases between. Germline V lookup: CDR1 LGHDT, CDR2 YNNKEL (reference sequence). The CDR3 region is CASSQVWGEYNEQFF. In DNA form, the CDR3 reads TGTGCCAGCAGCCAAGTATGGGGGGAGTACAATGAGCAGTTCTTC.

This clonotype showed up just a few times. The CDR3 region is CASSKQGSSYEQYF. In DNA, the CDR3 is TGTGCCAGCAGCAAACAGGGCAGTTCCTACGAGCAGTACTTC. The chain is built from TRBV13 and TRBJ2-7; maybe TRBD1 (6 bases). The germline V and J ends were trimmed by 5 bases and 1 base, with 12 bases remaining between them. CDR1 is PRHDT, CDR2 FYEKMQ, per germline (reference sequence). The CDR3 consists of 14 residues.

The chain uses TRBV12-3 or TRBV12-4 and TRBJ1-2; 7 nucleotides match TRBD1. This CDR3 comprises 13 residues. V lost 5 bases and J lost 4; bases outside the gene matches: 4. The chain's CDR3 is CASSKGQIYGYTF. CDR3 DNA sequence: TGTGCCAGCAGTAAGGGACAGATCTATGGCTACACCTTC.

Many counts were recorded for this clonotype. This chain joins TRBV20-1 and TRBJ1-5, with TRBD1 matching 9 bases. Germline V gene sequence: CDR1 DFQATT, CDR2 SNEGSKA (reference sequence). This CDR3 has 17 amino acids. V lost 3 bases to trimming and J lost 1 base; unmatched junction nucleotides: 10. CDR3 residues: CSARNRDRAYSNQPQHF. The CDR3 DNA follows: TGCAGTGCTAGGAACCGGGACAGGGCGTACAGCAATCAGCCCCAGCATTTT.

The table lists this clonotype with many counts. J is TRBJ2-5 and V is TRBV29-1; 13 bases fit TRBD2. Trimming removed 2 bases from V and 2 bases from J; junction bases left unmatched: 5. CDR3 length: 16 residues. Germline CDR1 SQVTM, CDR2 ANQGSEA. In DNA form, the CDR3 reads TGCAGCGTTGAAAGGGGGACTAGCGGGGCGCAAGAGACCCAGTACTTC. Its protein is CSVERGTSGAQETQYF. Variable domain in full (rest from reference TRBV29-1 and TRBJ2-5): SAVISQKPSRDICQRGTSLTIQCQVDSQVTMMFWYRQQPGQSLTLIATANQGSEATYESGFVIDKFPISRPNLTFSTLTVSNMSPEDSSIYLCSVERGTSGAQETQYFGPGTRLLVL.

The table lists this clonotype with many counts. The genes are TRBV20-1 and TRBJ2-7; 12 positions agree with TRBD2. V shed 6 bases, J shed 9 bases, and the junction held 9 bases outside the gene matches. CDR3 length: 13 residues. Germline loops: CDR1 DFQATT, CDR2 SNEGSKA (reference sequence). The CDR3 DNA reads as TGCAGTGCCACGACTAGCGGGAGCAATGGGCAGTACGTC. Its protein is CSATTSGSNGQYV.

About this clonotype itself: This may stem from a read error, because a much larger clone lies one nucleotide away. The chain uses TRBV7-3 and TRBJ1-1; TRBD1 might be the D (5 bases). Trimming pared 3 bases from V and 8 bases from J, leaving 13 bases between. The CDR3 has 13 amino acids. Germline CDR1 SGHTA, CDR2 FQGTGA. The DNA for the CDR3 is TGTGCCAGCAGCTTCGAAGCAGGGCTGGAAGCTTTCTTT. Encoded protein: CASSFEAGLEAFF. The full variable domain, rest sourced from reference TRBV7-3 and TRBJ1-1, is GAGVSQTPSNKVTEKGKYVELRCDPISGHTALYWYRQSLGQGPEFLIYFQGTGAADDSGLPNDRFFAVRPEGSVSTLKIQRTERGDSAVYLCASSFEAGLEAFFGQGTRLTVV.

This clonotype was seen many times. The V and J genes are TRBV20-1 and TRBJ2-1; a weak D match, TRBD1 (5 bases). The CDR3 sequence is 14 residues long. The V end was cut by 1 base, the J end by 5 bases, with 12 bases between. From germline, CDR1 is DFQATT and CDR2 SNEGSKA (reference sequence). The CDR3 loop is CSARVPQGHNEQFF. Written as DNA, the CDR3 is TGCAGTGCTAGAGTCCCCCAGGGCCACAATGAGCAGTTCTTC.

This clonotype was observed at least ten times. The genes are TRBV20-1 and TRBJ1-4; TRBD1 matches at 12 bases. V gave up 3 bases and J gave up 0 bases; unmatched junction bases: 2. The germline V gene encodes CDR1 DFQATT and CDR2 SNEGSKA (reference sequence). CDR3 length: 16 residues. The CDR3 is CSASWDRGPTNEKLFF. DNA for the CDR3: TGCAGTGCTAGCTGGGACAGGGGGCCAACTAATGAAAAACTGTTTTTT.

V is TRBV20-1 and J is TRBJ2-2; weak D call: TRBD2 (5 bases). The CDR3 runs 13 residues. Germline lookup yields CDR1 DFQATT and CDR2 SNEGSKA (reference sequence). V lost 6 bases and J lost 6, with 14 bases in between. CDR3 region: CSALPGGPGELFF. CDR3 in DNA: TGCAGTGCACTCCCAGGAGGCCCCGGGGAGCTGTTTTTT.

This clonotype was seen ten or more times. This chain uses TRBV5-1 with TRBJ1-1; 7 nucleotides match TRBD1. The CDR3 covers 16 residues. Trimming at V came to 0 bases and at J to 4 bases, leaving 9 bases not matched to a gene. CDR1 is SGHRS and CDR2 is YFSETQ in the germline V gene. Here the CDR3 reads CASSLDRGSPSTEAFF. The CDR3 coding sequence is TGCGCCAGCAGCTTGGACAGGGGATCGCCTAGCACTGAAGCTTTCTTT.

This clonotype has ten or more counts. The genes are TRBV10-3 and TRBJ1-3; D unclear. The CDR3 is made up of 14 amino acids. V was pared by 3 bases and J by 3 bases, with 9 bases between. In germline, CDR1 is ENHRY, CDR2 SYGVKD. The CDR3 here is CAISDHNHGNTIYF. In nucleotides, the CDR3 is TGTGCCATCAGTGACCACAATCATGGAAACACCATATATTTT.

The chain employs TRBV20-1 and TRBJ2-2, with D perhaps TRBD1 (5 bases). Germline values: CDR1 DFQATT, CDR2 SNEGSKA (reference sequence). V was shortened by 6 bases and J by 13 bases, with 18 bases between the two germline ends. The length of the CDR3 is 12 residues. The CDR3 loop is CSAVIRSRGLFF. CDR3 nucleotide sequence: TGCAGTGCGGTTATTCGATCAAGGGGGCTGTTTTTT.

The chain is built from TRBV27 and TRBJ2-7; tentative D call: TRBD2 (6 bases). The CDR3 consists of 12 residues. Germline CDR1 is MNHEY and CDR2 is SMNVEV (reference sequence). The V and J ends lost 10 bases and 2 bases respectively, with 12 bases between them. This CDR3 reads CATWDSPYEQYF. CDR3 in DNA: TGTGCCACATGGGACTCTCCCTACGAGCAGTACTTC.

This clonotype was counted between two and nine times. A clone one base away is much larger, so this may be a read error. The rearrangement joins TRBV7-2 to TRBJ1-2, with 7 bases fitting TRBD1. This CDR3 is 13 amino acids long. The V gene's germline CDR1 is SGHTA and CDR2 FQGNSA. Unmatched junction bases numbered 2, after V lost 4 bases and J lost 3 bases. DNA for the CDR3: TGTGCCAGCAGCTCCGACAGGGACTATGGCTACACCTTC. Protein product: CASSSDRDYGYTF.

The chain joins TRBV12-3 or TRBV12-4 to TRBJ1-5; TRBD1 matches 7 bases. CDR3 length: 15 residues. Trimming at V came to 4 bases and at J to 3 bases, leaving 6 bases not matched to a gene. As DNA, the CDR3 is TGTGCCAGCAGTTGGGACAGAGAGCCCAATCAGCCCCAGCATTTT. Protein sequence: CASSWDREPNQPQHF.

This clonotype was detected many times. This chain uses TRBV20-1 with TRBJ2-7, with D possibly matching TRBD1 (6 bases). The CDR3 is 13 residues long. Deletions cut 0 bases from V and 6 bases from J, with 12 bases between. The germline V gene encodes CDR1 DFQATT and CDR2 SNEGSKA (reference sequence). CDR3 DNA: TGCAGTGCTAGAGATTCGGTGGGGGCCGAGCAGTACTTC. Translation gives CSARDSVGAEQYF.

This clonotype showed up many times. This chain connects TRBV12-3 or TRBV12-4 to TRBJ1-2; 9 nucleotides align to TRBD1. Trimming at V came to 4 bases and at J to 4 bases, leaving 7 bases not matched to a gene. The CDR3 is 15 residues long. CDR3 nucleotide sequence: TGTGCCAGCAGTTCCACAGGGGGCGCGATCTATGGCTACACCTTC. It yields the protein CASSSTGGAIYGYTF.

Many counts were recorded for this clonotype. The chain uses TRBV10-3 and TRBJ2-7, with D tentatively TRBD1 (6 bases). Per the germline V gene, CDR1 is ENHRY and CDR2 is SYGVKD. Trimming removed 5 bases from V and 2 bases from J, with 13 bases in between. The CDR3 totals 14 residues. DNA for the CDR3: TGTGCCATCAGTCACGGACAGACGACCTACGAGCAGTACTTC. Amino acids: CAISHGQTTYEQYF.

This clonotype was seen ten or more times. The CDR3 region is CSARAGTSGGAWDTGELFF. Written as DNA, the CDR3 is TGCAGTGCTAGAGCCGGGACTAGCGGGGGGGCCTGGGACACCGGGGAGCTGTTTTTT. The genes are TRBV20-1 and TRBJ2-2, with 16 bases lining up with TRBD2. Looked up from germline, CDR1 is DFQATT and CDR2 is SNEGSKA (reference sequence). V trimming: 1 base; J trimming: 3 bases; junction bases outside the gene matches: 8. The CDR3 has 19 residues.